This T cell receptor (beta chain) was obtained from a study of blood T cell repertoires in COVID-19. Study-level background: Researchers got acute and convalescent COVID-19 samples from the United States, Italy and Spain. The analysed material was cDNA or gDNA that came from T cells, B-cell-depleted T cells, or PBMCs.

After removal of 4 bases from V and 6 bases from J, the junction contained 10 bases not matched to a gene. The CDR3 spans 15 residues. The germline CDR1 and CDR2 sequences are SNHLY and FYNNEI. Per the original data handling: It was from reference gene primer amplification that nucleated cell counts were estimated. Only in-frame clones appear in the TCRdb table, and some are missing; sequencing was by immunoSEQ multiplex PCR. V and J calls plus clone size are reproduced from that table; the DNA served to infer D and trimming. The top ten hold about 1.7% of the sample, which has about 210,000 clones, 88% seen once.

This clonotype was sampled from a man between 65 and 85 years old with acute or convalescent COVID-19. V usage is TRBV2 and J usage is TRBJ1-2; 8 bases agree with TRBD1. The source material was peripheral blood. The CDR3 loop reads CASSGDRQGRDGYTF. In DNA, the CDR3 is TGTGCCAGCAGTGGGGACAGACAGGGGCGCGATGGCTACACCTTC.